This passage covers 16 T cell receptor beta chains from one sample sequenced in a study of CD8+CD57+ T cells in acquired aplastic anemia. Patients chosen for sequencing had CD8+CD57+ cells that had expanded, as shown by flow cytometry. CDR3 and TCR beta VDJ profiling relied on genomic DNA as the template. TCRdb re-called the reads through MiXCR, storing one row per CDR3 protein. The sample shows some 170,000 distinct CDR3 sequences, over 55% of them seen only once. Sequences were obtained from sorted CD4+, CD8+, or CD8+CD57+ T cells (not recorded which) from PBMCs. The receptors were sampled from a human donor with aplastic anemia.

The chain couples TRBV19 to TRBJ1-1, with 9 bases aligning to TRBD1. Trimming removed 6 bases from V and 6 bases from J; junction bases left unmatched: 5. CDR1 and CDR2 from the germline V gene are LNHDA and SQIVND (reference sequence). The CDR3 covers 13 residues. The CDR3 loop reads CASRDRGTAEAFF. CDR3 in DNA: TGTGCCAGTAGGGACAGGGGAACGGCTGAAGCTTTCTTT. Using reference TRBV19 and TRBJ1-1 for the parts outside the CDR3, the full variable domain is DGGITQSPKYLFRKEGQNVTLSCEQNLNHDAMYWYRQDPGQGLRLIYYSQIVNDFQKGDIAEGYSVSREKKESFPLTVTSAQKNPTAFYLCASRDRGTAEAFFGQGTRLTVV.

V is TRBV25-1 and J is TRBJ2-3; D gene uncertain. The V end was cut by 0 bases, the J end by 2 bases, with 9 bases between. The CDR3 is made up of 15 amino acids. Looked up from germline, CDR1 is MGHDK and CDR2 is SYGVNS. The CDR3 loop reads CASSEYSTFTDTQYF. The CDR3 DNA follows: TGTGCCAGCAGTGAATACTCCACCTTCACAGATACGCAGTATTTT.

DNA for the CDR3: TGCAGTGCTAGAAGGCAGGGATCGAACACCGGGGAGCTGTTTTTT. Its translation is CSARRQGSNTGELFF. The chain employs TRBV20-1 and TRBJ2-2, with a tentative D call TRBD1 (5 bases). The V end lost 2 bases, the J end lost 0 bases, and 10 bases lay between the germline ends. The CDR3 covers 15 residues. Germline CDR1 is DFQATT and CDR2 is SNEGSKA (reference sequence).

The rearrangement links TRBV20-1 to TRBJ2-5; 7 positions agree with TRBD2. V trimming: 7 bases; J trimming: 4 bases; junction bases outside the gene matches: 12. Germline values: CDR1 DFQATT, CDR2 SNEGSKA (reference sequence). The CDR3 has 14 amino acids. The CDR3 sequence is CSVRRRERGETQYF. CDR3 bases: TGCAGTGTTCGGAGGCGGGAGCGTGGAGAGACCCAGTACTTC.

Remarks on this clonotype: An end of the junction differs from the germline gene, which may be a read error. The chain carries TRBV5-1 and TRBJ1-3; the D is unclear. Per the germline V gene, CDR1 is SGHRS and CDR2 is YFSETQ. The length of the CDR3 is 15 residues. CDR3 in amino acids: CASTLSLGDGNTICF. The CDR3 DNA reads as TGCGCCAGCACTCTAAGCTTGGGAGACGGAAACACCATATGTTTT.

This clonotype was detected many times. This chain joins TRBV2 and TRBJ2-1; a weak D match, TRBD1 (6 bases). This CDR3 is 16 amino acids long. CDR1 and CDR2 (germline): SNHLY, FYNNEI. V lost 5 bases, J lost 1 base, and 15 bases lay in between. For the CDR3, the DNA is TGTGCCAGCAGTCCTCGGTCAGGGGTTTCCTACAATGAGCAGTTCTTC. This encodes CASSPRSGVSYNEQFF.

This chain uses TRBV19 with TRBJ1-5; tentatively, D is TRBD1 (6 bases). From germline, CDR1 is LNHDA and CDR2 SQIVND (reference sequence). The CDR3 extends over 13 amino acids. Trimming stripped 6 bases from V and 15 bases from J, with 21 bases between. CDR3 protein: CASRDSAKGLRHF. DNA for the CDR3: TGTGCCAGTAGGGACAGCGCTAAGGGGCTTCGGCATTTT.

The V call is TRBV7-7, the J call TRBJ2-1; TRBD1 aligns across 8 bases. This CDR3 comprises 14 residues. The V and J ends lost 6 bases and 9 bases, in that order; junction bases with no gene match: 10. Germline V gene sequence: CDR1 SSHAT, CDR2 FNYEAQ (reference sequence). Written as DNA, the CDR3 is TGTGCCAGCAGGTCGGTCCAGGGGGCAGGTGAGCAGTTCTTC. Amino acids: CASRSVQGAGEQFF.

This CDR3 reads CASSTQPGLVTDTQYF. The CDR3 nucleotides read TGTGCCAGCAGCACACAGCCGGGACTAGTCACAGATACGCAGTATTTT. V usage is TRBV7-6 and J usage is TRBJ2-3, with 8 bases fitting TRBD2. Germline CDR1 and CDR2: SGHVS and FNYEAQ. This CDR3 has 16 amino acids. The J segment lost 2 bases and the V segment lost 5 bases, leaving 9 bases of the junction unmatched. Complete variable domain (other parts from reference TRBV7-6 and TRBJ2-3): GAGVSQSPRYKVTKRGQDVALRCDPISGHVSLYWYRQALGQGPEFLTYFNYEAQQDKSGLPNDRFSAERPEGSISTLTIQRTEQRDSAMYRCASSTQPGLVTDTQYFGPGTRLTVL.

The chain couples TRBV5-1 to TRBJ2-7, with D possibly matching TRBD2 (6 bases). V lost 9 bases, J lost 2 bases, and 18 bases lay in between. Germline V gene sequence: CDR1 SGHRS, CDR2 YFSETQ. This CDR3 has 14 amino acids. The CDR3 nucleotides are TGCGCCACCACGAGCCGGGACTCAACCTACGAGCAGTACTTC. Translating it yields CATTSRDSTYEQYF.

The chain joins TRBV29-1 to TRBJ2-6, with TRBD2 matching over 15 bases. The CDR3 is 16 residues long. Per the germline V gene, CDR1 is SQVTM and CDR2 is ANQGSEA. V lost 6 bases to trimming and J lost 2 bases; unmatched junction nucleotides: 2. The DNA of the CDR3 is TGCAGCGTCGGGACTAGCGGGAGGACTGGGGCCAACGTCCTGACTTTC. Translation: CSVGTSGRTGANVLTF. The whole variable domain, remainder taken from reference TRBV29-1 and TRBJ2-6, is SAVISQKPSRDICQRGTSLTIQCQVDSQVTMMFWYRQQPGQSLTLIATANQGSEATYESGFVIDKFPISRPNLTFSTLTVSNMSPEDSSIYLCSVGTSGRTGANVLTFGAGSRLTVL.

This chain links TRBV7-2 with TRBJ2-5; D may match TRBD1 or TRBD2 (5 bases each). V lost 1 base, J lost 5 bases, and 14 bases lay in between. CDR3 length: 15 amino acids. Germline CDR1 reads SGHTA; CDR2 reads FQGNSA. CDR3 nucleotides: TGTGCCAGCAGCTTAGGGTCCGGGGCCGGGGAGACCCAGTACTTC. It specifies CASSLGSGAGETQYF.

This clonotype was seen a few times. This sequence joins TRBV7-6 and TRBJ2-3; no clear D gene. CDR1 and CDR2 (germline): SGHVS, FNYEAQ. V lost 2 bases and J 0 bases, leaving 6 bases between the germline ends. This CDR3 has 14 residues. The CDR3 here is CASSLFSSTDTQYF. DNA of the CDR3: TGTGCCAGCAGCTTATTCAGTAGCACAGATACGCAGTATTTT. The entire variable domain, with the rest obtained from reference TRBV7-6 and TRBJ2-3, is as follows: GAGVSQSPRYKVTKRGQDVALRCDPISGHVSLYWYRQALGQGPEFLTYFNYEAQQDKSGLPNDRFSAERPEGSISTLTIQRTEQRDSAMYRCASSLFSSTDTQYFGPGTRLTVL.

The rearrangement links TRBV7-3 to TRBJ1-4, with D possibly matching TRBD1 (5 bases). Germline V gene data show CDR1 as SGHTA and CDR2 as FQGTGA. The CDR3 loop spans 16 amino acids. The germline V and J ends were trimmed by 3 bases and 5 bases, with 16 bases remaining between them. The CDR3 region is CASSFSGGTGNEKLFF. The CDR3 DNA is TGTGCCAGCAGCTTTTCTGGGGGGACGGGGAATGAAAAACTGTTTTTT.

The J gene is TRBJ2-5, the V gene TRBV5-1; TRBD2 agrees at 8 bases. CDR1 is SGHRS, CDR2 YFSETQ, per germline. The V gene end was trimmed by 0 bases and the J gene end by 1 base; junction bases not matched to a gene: 5. The CDR3 is 16 residues long. This CDR3 is CASSLDGGRTQETQYF. The CDR3 region has the DNA TGCGCCAGCAGCTTGGATGGCGGGAGGACCCAAGAGACCCAGTACTTC.

This clonotype was seen many times. Here the CDR3 reads CATSYRSYEQYV. Written as DNA, the CDR3 is TGTGCCACATCCTATAGGTCGTACGAGCAGTACGTC. The chain is built from TRBV10-3 and TRBJ2-7, with D uncertain. The germline CDR1 and CDR2 sequences are ENHRY and SYGVKD. V lost 10 bases, J lost 4 bases, and 14 bases lay in between. The CDR3 is made up of 12 amino acids.